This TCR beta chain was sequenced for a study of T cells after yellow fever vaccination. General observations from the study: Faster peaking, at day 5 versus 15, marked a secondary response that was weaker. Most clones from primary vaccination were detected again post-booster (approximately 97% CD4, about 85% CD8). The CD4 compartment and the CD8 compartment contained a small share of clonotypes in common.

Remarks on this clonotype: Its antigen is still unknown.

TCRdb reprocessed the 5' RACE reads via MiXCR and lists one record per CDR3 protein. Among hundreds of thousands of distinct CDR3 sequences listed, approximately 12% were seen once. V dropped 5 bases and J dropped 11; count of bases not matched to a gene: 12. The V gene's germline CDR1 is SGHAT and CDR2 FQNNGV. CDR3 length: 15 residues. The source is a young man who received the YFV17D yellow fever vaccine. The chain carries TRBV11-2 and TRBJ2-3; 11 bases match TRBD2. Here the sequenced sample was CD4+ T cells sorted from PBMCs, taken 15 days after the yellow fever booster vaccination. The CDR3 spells CASSLLAGASELQYF. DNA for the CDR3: TGTGCCAGCAGCCTACTAGCGGGGGCCTCCGAGTTGCAGTATTTT.